The entry below gives a single TCR beta chain sequence along with its context. Its specific antigen is unknown. No clone much larger than this one lies a single base away; base qualities are absent. Library preparation used the immunoSEQ multiplex PCR assay. TCRdb's version of the immuneACCESS table is confined to in-frame rearrangements and falls short of the full clone set. An unresolved V gene accounts for under half of the shortfall where checked; the remainder is of unknown origin. Across this sample there are around 60,000 clones, with around 94% seen only once. The ten most abundant clones make up approximately 3.5% of the sample. The data were taken from a study of T cell changes during pregnancy in multiple sclerosis (dated by TCRdb to about 2019). Turning to the overall study: Changes in the T cell repertoire over the course of pregnancy were examined in this study in women with multiple sclerosis.

The germline V gene specifies SGHDN as CDR1 and FVKESK as CDR2. The V end loses 2 bases and the J end loses 1 base, and a stretch of 11 bases separates them. The CDR3 measures 15 amino acids from cysteine to phenylalanine. The entry retains the CDR3 DNA only, 45 bases that are in frame from base 1. Recombination joined TRBV14 with TRBJ2-5, with the D gene call left open. This TCR was sampled from a female donor with multiple sclerosis, enrolled in a pregnancy study. Sequencing was performed on CD8+ T cells from peripheral blood mononuclear cells, taken in the third trimester of pregnancy. The sequenced DNA: TGTGCCAGCAGCCAATATCTCGCGGTCCAAGAGACCCAGTACTTC. The resulting protein is CASSQYLAVQETQYF.